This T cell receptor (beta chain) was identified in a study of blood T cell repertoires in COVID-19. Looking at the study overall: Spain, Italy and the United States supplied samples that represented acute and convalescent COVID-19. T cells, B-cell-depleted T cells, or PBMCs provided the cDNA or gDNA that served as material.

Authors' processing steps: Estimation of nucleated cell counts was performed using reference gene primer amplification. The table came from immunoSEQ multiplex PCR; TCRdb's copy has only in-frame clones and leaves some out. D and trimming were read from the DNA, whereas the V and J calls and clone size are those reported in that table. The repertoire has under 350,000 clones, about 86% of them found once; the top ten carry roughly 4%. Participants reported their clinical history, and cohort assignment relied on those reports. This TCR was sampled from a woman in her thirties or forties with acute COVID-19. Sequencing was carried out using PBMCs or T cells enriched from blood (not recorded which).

The CDR3 DNA reads as TGTGCCAGCAGTTACTCGACTAGCACAGATACGCAGTATTTT. Translated: CASSYSTSTDTQYF. The rearrangement uses TRBV6-2 or TRBV6-3 and TRBJ2-3; no definite D call. Trimming cost V 0 bases and J 0 bases, with 4 bases left between them. CDR1 MNHEY and CDR2 SVGEGT come from the germline V gene. The CDR3 is 14 residues long.